The rows below give T cell receptor beta chains drawn from one sample of a study of T cell responses to AZD1222 COVID-19 vaccine. This table comes from immunoSEQ multiplex PCR, and its TCRdb copy is limited to in-frame clones, with some not included. The sample carries about 130,000 clones, 92% recorded once. This sample comprised peripheral blood, obtained 28 days after the second AZD1222 dose. These receptors were obtained from an adult who received the AZD1222 COVID-19 vaccine. Both conserved end residues are part of each CDR3. A D gene is named only where the DNA matches it firmly. Size is stated for part of the rows, as once, few or many counts, or as a class when the clone is expanded.

v_call,j_call,d_call,clone_size,cdr3_aa,cdr3_nt
TRBV5-1,TRBJ2-1,-,-,CASSLEGRGYNEQFF,TGCGCCAGCAGCTTGGAGGGGAGGGGGTACAATGAGCAGTTCTTC
TRBV6-5,TRBJ1-6,TRBD1,-,CASSSQGGKGSPLHF,TGTGCCAGCAGTTCCCAGGGGGGTAAGGGATCACCCCTCCACTTT
TRBV5-1,TRBJ1-1,TRBD1,-,CASSLGQGAEAFF,TGCGCCAGCAGCCTAGGACAGGGTGCTGAAGCTTTCTTT
TRBV29-1,TRBJ2-1,-,-,CSVARGGEQFF,TGCAGCGTGGCCAGGGGGGGTGAGCAGTTCTTC
TRBV27,TRBJ1-2,TRBD1,-,CASSLSAGGYGYTF,TGTGCCAGCAGTTTATCAGCAGGGGGCTATGGCTACACCTTC
TRBV6-5,TRBJ2-2,TRBD1,-,CASRPDRGSPGELFF,TGTGCCAGCAGACCCGACAGGGGGTCCCCCGGGGAGCTGTTTTTT
TRBV5-1,TRBJ2-5,TRBD1,-,CASSPGTGRETQYF,TGCGCCAGCAGCCCCGGGACAGGGAGGGAGACCCAGTACTTC
TRBV19,TRBJ1-1,-,-,CASSPRRDTEAFF,TGTGCCAGTAGCCCACGTAGGGACACTGAAGCTTTCTTT
TRBV7-9,TRBJ2-1,TRBD1,-,CASSVLGQGVNEQFF,TGTGCCAGCAGCGTTCTAGGACAGGGGGTAAATGAGCAGTTCTTC
TRBV28,TRBJ1-5,-,-,CASSQGSNQPQHF,TGTGCCAGCAGTCAGGGGAGCAATCAGCCCCAGCATTTT
TRBV6-1,TRBJ1-3,TRBD1,-,CASSDRTGGNTIYF,TGTGCCAGCAGTGACAGGACAGGAGGGAACACCATATATTTT
TRBV24-1,TRBJ2-5,-,once,CATSGSGKTQYF,TGTGCCACCAGTGGCTCGGGAAAGACCCAGTACTTC
TRBV27,TRBJ2-6,-,-,CASSFRSSGRGANVLTF,TGTGCCAGCAGTTTTAGGTCTTCGGGGCGTGGGGCCAACGTCCTGACTTTC
TRBV7-2,TRBJ2-7,-,-,CASSFGTTSYEQYF,TGTGCCAGCAGCTTCGGGACAACTTCCTACGAGCAGTACTTC
TRBV7-9,TRBJ2-2,-,-,CASSPPLGRTGELFF,TGTGCCAGCAGCCCGCCACTAGGAAGGACCGGGGAGCTGTTTTTT
TRBV29-1,TRBJ2-2,TRBD2,-,CSVGTSGSMWELFF,TGCAGCGTGGGGACTAGCGGGAGTATGTGGGAGCTGTTTTTT
TRBV7-2,TRBJ2-2,-,few,CASSDDGNFGGELFF,TGTGCCAGCAGCGACGACGGGAACTTTGGGGGAGAGCTGTTTTTT
TRBV7-8,TRBJ2-1,-,-,CASSPWQGNEQFF,TGTGCCAGCAGCCCCTGGCAGGGCAATGAGCAGTTCTTC
TRBV28,TRBJ2-7,-,once,CASSYRTGGRGEQYF,TGTGCCAGCAGTTACCGGACAGGAGGGAGAGGCGAGCAGTACTTC
TRBV5-8,TRBJ1-5,-,-,CASSFRGSHQPQHF,TGTGCCAGCAGCTTCCGGGGCTCGCATCAGCCCCAGCATTTT
TRBV15,TRBJ2-1,-,-,CATSRDQGREQFF,TGTGCCACCAGCAGAGATCAGGGTAGGGAGCAGTTCTTC
TRBV11-3,TRBJ1-1,-,-,CASSLDVKAFF,TGTGCCAGCAGCTTAGACGTGAAAGCTTTCTTT
TRBV18,TRBJ1-3,-,-,CASSRISESSGNTIYF,TGTGCCAGCTCACGTATCAGCGAGAGCTCTGGAAACACCATATATTTT
TRBV27,TRBJ1-1,-,many,CASSLARGGTEAFF,TGTGCCAGCAGTTTAGCCAGGGGAGGAACTGAAGCTTTCTTT